The rows below give T cell receptor beta chains drawn from one sample of a study of cytomegalovirus exposure and HLA in healthy donors. The table came from immunoSEQ multiplex PCR; TCRdb's copy has only in-frame clones and leaves some out. The sample carries roughly 180,000 clones, 70% to 90% recorded once. Sequenced input: PBMCs. These receptors all stem from a man in his late teens or twenties in good health and CMV-seropositive. The CDR3 runs from the conserved cysteine through the conserved F or W. The D gene is left open where the match is weak. Clone size is not always given. Where it is, it says once, few, many or a class for expanded clones.

V gene: TRBV6-1
CDR3 length: 12
D gene: NA
J gene: TRBJ1-2
clone size: NA
CDR3 DNA: TGTGCCAGCAGTACGGGGATCTATGGCTACACCTTC
CDR3 protein: CASSTGIYGYTF

V gene: TRBV11-2
CDR3 length: 13
D gene: NA
J gene: TRBJ1-2
clone size: NA
CDR3 DNA: TGTGCCAGCAGCTCACCGGGGAACTATGGCTACACCTTC
CDR3 protein: CASSSPGNYGYTF

V gene: TRBV18
CDR3 length: 15
D gene: NA
J gene: TRBJ1-3
clone size: NA
CDR3 DNA: TGTGCCAGCTCACCACTTGACAGGACAGGAAACACCATATATTTT
CDR3 protein: CASSPLDRTGNTIYF

V gene: TRBV5-4
CDR3 length: 14
D gene: NA
J gene: TRBJ2-2
clone size: NA
CDR3 DNA: TGTGCCAGCAGCTTGGGGGGCCCCACCGGGGAGCTGTTTTTT
CDR3 protein: CASSLGGPTGELFF

V gene: TRBV2
CDR3 length: 11
D gene: NA
J gene: TRBJ1-1
clone size: few
CDR3 DNA: TGTGCCAGCAGCCTTCTAATGGAAGCTTTCTTT
CDR3 protein: CASSLLMEAFF

V gene: TRBV25-1
CDR3 length: 12
D gene: NA
J gene: TRBJ2-7
clone size: NA
CDR3 DNA: TGTGCCAGCAGTGAATCAGGATACGAGCAGTACTTC
CDR3 protein: CASSESGYEQYF

V gene: TRBV4-1
CDR3 length: 16
D gene: TRBD1
J gene: TRBJ1-2
clone size: NA
CDR3 DNA: TGCGCCAGCAGCCAAGTCGGGACAGGCCTTAACTATGGCTACACCTTC
CDR3 protein: CASSQVGTGLNYGYTF

V gene: TRBV5-1
CDR3 length: 16
D gene: TRBD1
J gene: TRBJ2-3
clone size: NA
CDR3 DNA: TGCGCCAGCAGCTCCGCCGGGACAGGCGTCACAGATACGCAGTATTTT
CDR3 protein: CASSSAGTGVTDTQYF

V gene: TRBV25-1
CDR3 length: 13
D gene: TRBD1
J gene: TRBJ2-7
clone size: once
CDR3 DNA: TGTGCCAGCCGGAGACAGGGATTCTACGAGCAGTACTTC
CDR3 protein: CASRRQGFYEQYF

V gene: TRBV19
CDR3 length: 13
D gene: NA
J gene: TRBJ2-7
clone size: NA
CDR3 DNA: TGTGCCAGTAGTACCCTCCCGCGGTACGAGCAGTACTTC
CDR3 protein: CASSTLPRYEQYF

V gene: TRBV6-1
CDR3 length: 16
D gene: TRBD1
J gene: TRBJ2-5
clone size: NA
CDR3 DNA: TGTGCCAGCAGTGACGGACAGGGAGGTAAAGAAGAGACCCAGTACTTC
CDR3 protein: CASSDGQGGKEETQYF

V gene: TRBV6-5
CDR3 length: 14
D gene: TRBD2
J gene: TRBJ2-7
clone size: once
CDR3 DNA: TGTGCCAGCAGGAGACTAGCGGGGGGCTACGAGCAGTACTTC
CDR3 protein: CASRRLAGGYEQYF

V gene: TRBV10-2
CDR3 length: 15
D gene: NA
J gene: TRBJ1-4
clone size: few
CDR3 DNA: TGCGCCAGCAGTGTCCCAGGCAGGGGTGATGAAAAACTGTTTTTT
CDR3 protein: CASSVPGRGDEKLFF

V gene: TRBV27
CDR3 length: 17
D gene: NA
J gene: TRBJ2-7
clone size: once
CDR3 DNA: TGTGCCAGCAGTCCACTCAACGGGCAGGGCCCGCGGTACGAGCAGTACTTC
CDR3 protein: CASSPLNGQGPRYEQYF

V gene: TRBV6-5
CDR3 length: 12
D gene: NA
J gene: TRBJ2-2
clone size: NA
CDR3 DNA: TGTGCCAGCAGCAAACTAGCCGGGGAGCTGTTTTTT
CDR3 protein: CASSKLAGELFF

V gene: TRBV4-1
CDR3 length: 15
D gene: NA
J gene: TRBJ1-3
clone size: NA
CDR3 DNA: TGCGCCAGCAGTACGGGACACCTCTCTGGAAACACCATATATTTT
CDR3 protein: CASSTGHLSGNTIYF

V gene: TRBV27
CDR3 length: 14
D gene: NA
J gene: TRBJ2-7
clone size: NA
CDR3 DNA: TGTGCCAGCAGTTTATCGAACGGTGACTACGAGCAGTACTTC
CDR3 protein: CASSLSNGDYEQYF

V gene: TRBV6-5
CDR3 length: 14
D gene: TRBD2
J gene: TRBJ2-1
clone size: once
CDR3 DNA: TGTGCCAGCCAGAGGCTAGCGGGGGACAATGAGCAGTTCTTC
CDR3 protein: CASQRLAGDNEQFF

V gene: TRBV6-6
CDR3 length: 16
D gene: NA
J gene: TRBJ1-4
clone size: few
CDR3 DNA: TGTGCCAGCAGTTACGGTTCGCTGGCATCCAATGAAAAACTGTTTTTT
CDR3 protein: CASSYGSLASNEKLFF

V gene: TRBV21-1
CDR3 length: 16
D gene: NA
J gene: TRBJ1-5
clone size: NA
CDR3 DNA: TGTGCCAGCAGCATAATGCGGGCGCTTAGCAATCAGCCCCAGCATTTT
CDR3 protein: CASSIMRALSNQPQHF

V gene: TRBV27
CDR3 length: 15
D gene: NA
J gene: TRBJ2-7
clone size: NA
CDR3 DNA: TGTGCCAGCAGTTTATGGGCAGATACTGGCTACGAGCAGTACTTC
CDR3 protein: CASSLWADTGYEQYF

V gene: TRBV4-1
CDR3 length: 16
D gene: TRBD1
J gene: TRBJ2-7
clone size: NA
CDR3 DNA: TGCGCCAGCAGCTTACAGGGGGCGCAACCCCGTCACGAGCAGTACTTC
CDR3 protein: CASSLQGAQPRHEQYF

V gene: TRBV6-5
CDR3 length: 15
D gene: NA
J gene: TRBJ1-5
clone size: NA
CDR3 DNA: TGTGCCAGCAGTTACTCGATCCGGAGCAATCAGCCCCAGCATTTT
CDR3 protein: CASSYSIRSNQPQHF

V gene: TRBV5-8
CDR3 length: 17
D gene: NA
J gene: TRBJ1-2
clone size: NA
CDR3 DNA: TGTGCCAGCAGCTTGGCCGTCATCATGCAGAGGGTTGATGGCTACACCTTC
CDR3 protein: CASSLAVIMQRVDGYTF

V gene: TRBV7-3
CDR3 length: 17
D gene: TRBD1
J gene: TRBJ1-1
clone size: once
CDR3 DNA: TGTGCCAGCAGCTTAACTTCGACAGGGTCTTTGAACACTGAAGCTTTCTTT
CDR3 protein: CASSLTSTGSLNTEAFF

V gene: TRBV9
CDR3 length: 13
D gene: NA
J gene: TRBJ1-5
clone size: NA
CDR3 DNA: TGTGCCAGCAGCGTAGCTCGGAGGCAGCCCCAGCATTTT
CDR3 protein: CASSVARRQPQHF

V gene: TRBV25-1
CDR3 length: 18
D gene: TRBD2
J gene: TRBJ2-2
clone size: once
CDR3 DNA: TGTGCCAGCAGTGAATATTTAGCGGCTAGCGGGGGGACCGGGGAGCTGTTTTTT
CDR3 protein: CASSEYLAASGGTGELFF

V gene: TRBV15
CDR3 length: 12
D gene: NA
J gene: TRBJ2-7
clone size: NA
CDR3 DNA: TGTGCCACCAGCCTAACAGGGAAAGAGCAGTACTTC
CDR3 protein: CATSLTGKEQYF

V gene: TRBV5-1
CDR3 length: 15
D gene: TRBD1
J gene: TRBJ2-1
clone size: NA
CDR3 DNA: TGCGCCAGCAGCTTATCTGGGACAGAACCTGTGGTTCAGTTCTTC
CDR3 protein: CASSLSGTEPVVQFF

V gene: TRBV11-2
CDR3 length: 14
D gene: NA
J gene: TRBJ1-1
clone size: NA
CDR3 DNA: TGTGCCAGCAGCTTACGGGTGATGAACACTGAAGCTTTCTTT
CDR3 protein: CASSLRVMNTEAFF